The TCR beta chain under discussion was sequenced for a study of graft-versus-host responses after intestinal transplantation. Study-wide points: The recipient marrow held GvH clones, and some of them showed up first in ileum or blood.

CDR3 length equals 15 residues. V trimming: 0 bases; J trimming: 4 bases; junction bases outside the gene matches: 2. CDR1 and CDR2 (germline): SGHRS, YFSETQ. With respect to this clone: The antigen is undetermined.

Profiled with immunoSEQ multiplex PCR; TCRdb holds only in-frame clones, not every one. This sample carries about 90,000 clones, roughly 92% of them seen once, and the ten largest clones take about 0.28%. The receptor's source is a human donor who received an intestinal transplant. The chain uses TRBV5-1 and TRBJ2-1, with 9 nucleotides matching TRBD2. The specimen was unstimulated CD4+ T cells sorted from spleen or lymph node cells, collected before intestinal transplant. This chain's CDR3 is CASSLVLAGYNEQFF. The CDR3 DNA reads TGCGCCAGCAGCTTGGTTCTAGCGGGATACAATGAGCAGTTCTTC.